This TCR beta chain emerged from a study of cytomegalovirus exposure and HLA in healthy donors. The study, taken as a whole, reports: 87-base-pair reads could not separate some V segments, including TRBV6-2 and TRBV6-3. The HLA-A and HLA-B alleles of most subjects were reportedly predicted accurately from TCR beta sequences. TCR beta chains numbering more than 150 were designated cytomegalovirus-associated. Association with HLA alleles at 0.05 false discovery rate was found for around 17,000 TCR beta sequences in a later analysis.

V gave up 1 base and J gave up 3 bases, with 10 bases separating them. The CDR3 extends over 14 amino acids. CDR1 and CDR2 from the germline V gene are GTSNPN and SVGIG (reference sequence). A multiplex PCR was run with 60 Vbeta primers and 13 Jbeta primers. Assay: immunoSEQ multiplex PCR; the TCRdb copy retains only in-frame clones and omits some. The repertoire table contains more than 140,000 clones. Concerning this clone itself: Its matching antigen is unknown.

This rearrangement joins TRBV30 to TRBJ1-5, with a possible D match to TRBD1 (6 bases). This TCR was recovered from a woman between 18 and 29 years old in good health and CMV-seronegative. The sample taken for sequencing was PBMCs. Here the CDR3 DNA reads TGTGCCTGGAGTGGGACAGACCTCAATCAGCCCCAGCATTTT. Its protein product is CAWSGTDLNQPQHF.